Below are 6 T cell receptor beta chains sequenced from a single sample in a study of T-cell memory formation after mild COVID-19. TCRdb ran MiXCR on the 5' RACE reads and lists one entry per CDR3 protein. The repertoire holds hundreds of thousands of distinct CDR3 sequences, roughly 20% seen once, with more than 8% in the top ten. The material sequenced was PBMCs or a T cell subset sorted from them (not recorded which). Receptor source: an adult woman who had mild COVID-19 (a few samples of this study predate the infection). Cell type and time point are not known.

The chain has TRBV7-3 and TRBJ2-3; perhaps TRBD1 as D (6 bases). Germline V gives CDR1 SGHTA, CDR2 FQGTGA. The germline V and J ends were trimmed by 5 bases and 6 bases, with 9 bases remaining between them. The CDR3 has 12 residues. CDR3 DNA sequence: TGTGCCAGCAGCCAAACAGGGGATACGCAGTATTTT. Translated: CASSQTGDTQYF.

In DNA, the CDR3 is TGTGCCAGCAGCTTAAGGACAGCCACCGGGGAGCTGTTTTTT. This sequence encodes CASSLRTATGELFF. The chain employs TRBV11-2 and TRBJ2-2; TRBD1 might be the D (6 bases). The CDR3 covers 14 residues. V lost 2 bases to trimming and J lost 4 bases, with 8 bases between them. Germline V gene data show CDR1 as SGHAT and CDR2 as FQNNGV.

The chain has TRBV12-3 or TRBV12-4 and TRBJ2-2; TRBD1 or TRBD2 may be the D gene (5 bases each). This CDR3 contains 14 residues. V was trimmed by 6 bases and J by 2 bases, leaving 10 bases between them. The CDR3 nucleotides read TGTGCCAGCAGGGTCCGGGACAACACCGGGGAGCTGTTTTTT. Translating gives CASRVRDNTGELFF.

This clonotype was counted a few times. The chain joins TRBV3-1 to TRBJ2-7, with 7 bases lining up with TRBD1. From germline, CDR1 is LGHDT and CDR2 YNNKEL (reference sequence). The CDR3 is made up of 12 amino acids. The J segment lost 6 bases and the V segment lost 5 bases, leaving 4 bases of the junction unmatched. The CDR3: CASSKTGSEQYF. The CDR3, as DNA: TGTGCCAGCAGCAAGACAGGGTCCGAGCAGTACTTC.

V gene TRBV11-2 combines with J gene TRBJ1-1; D is possibly TRBD1 (5 bases). Germline CDR1 SGHAT, CDR2 FQNNGV. The V end was cut by 6 bases, the J end by 4 bases, with 15 bases between. The CDR3 length is 14 residues. The CDR3: CASRSGARSTEAFF. The CDR3 coding sequence is TGTGCCAGCAGATCTGGGGCCCGGAGCACTGAAGCTTTCTTT.

This chain joins TRBV5-1 and TRBJ2-3; 7 bases fit TRBD2. Trimming at V came to 4 bases and at J to 2 bases, leaving 13 bases not matched to a gene. From germline, CDR1 is SGHRS and CDR2 YFSETQ. The CDR3 has 17 amino acids. The DNA of the CDR3 is TGCGCCAGCAGCCTCCTAACTGAGCGGGGATTCACAGATACGCAGTATTTT. It codes for CASSLLTERGFTDTQYF.